The clone carrying this T cell receptor beta chain came up a few times. This sample stems from a study of shared clonotypes between healthy human individuals. The assay ran at deep level. The genomic DNA of each subset was split evenly across several immunoSEQ plates. Per the study methods: ImmunoSEQ junction-only sequences lacked quality scores, so their filtering differed. The table came from immunoSEQ multiplex PCR; TCRdb's copy has only in-frame clones and leaves some out. The V and J calls and the clone size are those of that table, but D and trimming were determined from the DNA. The table records about 690,000 clones, 90% of them present only once. Germline-derived CDR1 and CDR2 are MDHEN and SYDVKM. The CDR3 spans 14 residues. Trimming removed 3 bases at V and 9 bases at J, with 17 bases between. Healthy adults negative for HIV, lacking recent acute infections or vaccinations, served as donors.

The chain uses TRBV28 and TRBJ1-1; tentative D call: TRBD1 (6 bases). This receptor was identified in a man between 18 and 29 years old in good health. Some clones in this sample may be carry-over from other donors' samples. Sequencing was performed on memory CD8+ T cells from PBMCs. Subset defined: CD45RO+ cells pooled with CCR7-negative TemRA cells. The DNA of the CDR3 is TGTGCCAGCAGTTTGGTCAGGACAGCGACTCAAGCTTTCTTT. It yields the protein CASSLVRTATQAFF.